The TCR beta chain described here comes from a study of blood T cell repertoires in COVID-19. About the study: The United States, Italy and Spain were the sources of the acute and convalescent COVID-19 samples.

The assay was immunoSEQ multiplex PCR, and TCRdb's table has in-frame clones only and misses some. The sample shows 50,000 to 70,000 clones, about 78% of them seen only once. About this clone itself: One end of the junction varies from germline; a read error may be responsible.

The CDR3 consists of 11 residues. The chain links TRBV12-3 or TRBV12-4 to TRBJ2-1, with 12 bases matching TRBD2. The clonotype originates from a human donor in a cohort sampled during active COVID-19. Material: peripheral blood. The CDR3 region is CPGLAGSEQFF. In DNA, the CDR3 is TGCCCAGGACTAGCGGGAAGTGAGCAGTTCTTC.